The 22 T cell receptor beta chains below all came from one sample that was sequenced in a study of control samples from healthy donors and cancer patients. Some clones are missing from TCRdb's copy, which holds only in-frame ones; the method was immunoSEQ multiplex PCR. The sample includes roughly 83,000 clones, roughly four fifths seen only once; the top ten take around 10%. Sequenced: blood. These receptors were obtained from a woman aged 55-75 years in good health.

The chain uses TRBV5-1 and TRBJ1-1; D gene ambiguous. This CDR3 has 17 residues. Germline V lookup: CDR1 SGHRS, CDR2 YFSETQ. Trimming took 2 bases from V and 0 from J, leaving 17 bases between them. The CDR3, as DNA: TGCGCCAGCAGCTTAGGTTCATCTTTGGGATTGAACACTGAAGCTTTCTTT. It yields the protein CASSLGSSLGLNTEAFF.

V gene TRBV5-1 combines with J gene TRBJ1-1, with D unclear. V was pared by 3 bases and J by 5 bases, with 20 bases between. The CDR3 has 16 amino acids. Germline CDR1 and CDR2: SGHRS and YFSETQ. DNA of the CDR3: TGCGCCAGCAGCTCGGCCCGGTTTAGCAGCGGGACTGAAGCTTTCTTT. Translated, it gives CASSSARFSSGTEAFF. Together with reference TRBV5-1 and TRBJ1-1, the CDR3 gives the full variable domain: KAGVTQTPRYLIKTRGQQVTLSCSPISGHRSVSWYQQTPGQGLQFLFEYFSETQRNKGNFPGRFSGRQFSNSRSEMNVSTLELGDSALYLCASSSARFSSGTEAFFGQGTRLTVV.

V is TRBV3-1 (or the pseudogene TRBV3-2) and J is TRBJ2-7, with 7 bases lining up with TRBD1. V trimming: 0 bases; J trimming: 6 bases; junction bases outside the gene matches: 11. CDR1 LGHDT and CDR2 YNNKEL come from the germline V gene (reference sequence). This CDR3 contains 16 residues. Here the CDR3 DNA reads TGTGCCAGCAGCCAAGATCTTGCCAGGGGGAGTTTCGAGCAGTACTTC. Translating gives CASSQDLARGSFEQYF.

The chain has TRBV4-1 and TRBJ2-1; tentatively, D is TRBD2 (7 bases). This CDR3 is built from 12 residues. V was clipped by 3 bases and J by 10 bases, with 10 bases between them. Per germline, CDR1 MGHRA and CDR2 YSYEKL. CDR3 nucleotide sequence: TGCGCCAGCAGCCAGGGGGGGGGCGAGCAGTTCTTC. Translation: CASSQGGGEQFF.

The rearrangement links TRBV7-9 to TRBJ2-3; D is possibly TRBD2 (5 bases). Per germline, CDR1 SEHNR and CDR2 FQNEAQ (reference sequence). Trimming took 1 base from V and 1 from J, leaving 9 bases between them. This CDR3 comprises 15 residues. The CDR3 coding sequence is TGTGCCAGCAGCTTAGTAGACGGGGGCACAGATACGCAGTATTTT. Translation gives CASSLVDGGTDTQYF.

The chain has TRBV5-8 and TRBJ2-5; D ambiguous. CDR1 is SGHTS and CDR2 is YDEGEE in the germline V gene. The length of the CDR3 is 13 residues. Trimming left V 3 bases short and J 2 bases short, with 8 bases between. The CDR3 coding sequence is TGTGCCAGCAGCTCTGGTTGGCAAGAGACCCAGTACTTC. Translated, it gives CASSSGWQETQYF.

The chain uses TRBV11-3 and TRBJ2-6; the match to TRBD2 covers 9 bases. Germline CDR1 is SGHNT and CDR2 is YENEEA. The length of the CDR3 is 19 residues. The ends lost 1 base at V and 0 bases at J; junction bases unmatched: 7. CDR3 region: CASSLVNAGGSSGANVLTF. As DNA, the CDR3 is TGTGCCAGCAGCTTAGTTAACGCGGGGGGGAGCTCTGGGGCCAACGTCCTGACTTTC. The whole variable domain, filled in from reference TRBV11-3 and TRBJ2-6, reads EAGVVQSPRYKIIEKKQPVAFWCNPISGHNTLYWYLQNLGQGPELLIRYENEEAVDDSQLPKDRFSAERLKGVDSTLKIQPAELGDSAVYLCASSLVNAGGSSGANVLTFGAGSRLTVL.

The genes are TRBV2 and TRBJ2-5, with 7 positions matching TRBD1. The CDR3 length is 14 residues. V lost 5 bases and J lost 1; bases outside the gene matches: 4. Germline CDR1 is SNHLY and CDR2 is FYNNEI. In DNA form, the CDR3 reads TGTGCCAGCAGTTCACAGGGGATCCAAGAGACCCAGTACTTC. This translates into CASSSQGIQETQYF.

This clone was detected only once. V and J are TRBV28 and TRBJ2-5; 8 nucleotides align to TRBD2. V was clipped by 10 bases and J by 5 bases; unmatched bases: 24. The CDR3 extends over 18 amino acids. Germline loops: CDR1 MDHEN, CDR2 SYDVKM. The chain's CDR3 is CATKEASGRISGSETQYF. DNA of the CDR3: TGTGCCACTAAGGAGGCAAGCGGGAGAATTTCTGGTTCGGAGACCCAGTACTTC.

V is TRBV19 and J is TRBJ2-3; D gene uncertain. CDR1 LNHDA and CDR2 SQIVND come from the germline V gene (reference sequence). The CDR3 has 13 residues. V was trimmed by 6 bases and J by 0 bases, leaving 7 bases between them. The CDR3 sequence: CASRGSSTDTQYF. For the CDR3, the DNA is TGTGCCAGTAGGGGGTCAAGCACAGATACGCAGTATTTT.

This clone was found a few times. The chain combines TRBV19 with TRBJ2-1, with D uncertain. This CDR3 contains 14 residues. Per the germline V gene, CDR1 is LNHDA and CDR2 is SQIVND (reference sequence). V was shortened by 1 base and J by 4 bases, with 8 bases between the two germline ends. The CDR3 loop is CASSIAPQYNEQFF. The CDR3 bases are TGTGCCAGTAGTATAGCTCCTCAGTACAATGAGCAGTTCTTC.

This clone appeared a single time. J is TRBJ2-7 and V is TRBV6-5, with 7 bases identical to TRBD1. V trimming: 5 bases; J trimming: 2 bases; junction bases outside the gene matches: 6. The CDR3 covers 14 residues. Per germline, CDR1 MNHEY and CDR2 SVGAGI. The CDR3 spells CASSPKTGTYEQYF. CDR3 DNA sequence: TGTGCCAGCAGTCCTAAGACAGGGACCTACGAGCAGTACTTC.

The V call is TRBV6-5, the J call TRBJ2-1, with 12 bases lining up with TRBD2. After removal of 9 bases from V and 5 bases from J, the junction contained 5 bases not matched to a gene. Germline loops: CDR1 MNHEY, CDR2 SVGAGI. The CDR3 sequence is 14 residues long. The CDR3 protein is CASQRLAGDNEQFF. CDR3 sequence (DNA): TGTGCCAGTCAGCGACTAGCGGGAGACAATGAGCAGTTCTTC.

The rearrangement joins TRBV27 to TRBJ1-2; a weak D match, TRBD1 (6 bases). V dropped 6 bases and J dropped 8 bases, with 22 bases sitting between them. The germline V gene encodes CDR1 MNHEY and CDR2 SMNVEV (reference sequence). This CDR3 region has 15 residues. The CDR3 region is CASSPDGQWIKGYTF. In DNA form, the CDR3 reads TGTGCCAGCAGCCCTGACGGACAGTGGATTAAGGGCTACACCTTC.

The chain has TRBV7-2 and TRBJ2-3; the D gene is possibly TRBD2 (6 bases). CDR1 is SGHTA and CDR2 is FQGNSA in the germline V gene. This CDR3 has 17 amino acids. V lost 5 bases and J 5 bases, leaving 23 bases between the germline ends. The chain's CDR3 is CASSPLTRPASKDTQYF. In nucleotides, the CDR3 is TGTGCCAGCAGCCCACTGACTAGACCAGCTTCCAAAGATACGCAGTATTTT.

This clone came up once. The chain joins TRBV12-3 or TRBV12-4 to TRBJ1-1, with D maybe TRBD1 (5 bases). V dropped 6 bases and J dropped 4 bases, with 12 bases sitting between them. The CDR3 covers 13 residues. In nucleotides, the CDR3 is TGTGCCAGCAGCCTGTGGGGGGGCACTGAAGCTTTCTTT. Encoded protein: CASSLWGGTEAFF.

This clone was detected once. The chain links TRBV7-6 to TRBJ2-1; D is undetermined. This CDR3 has 16 amino acids. Germline V gene data show CDR1 as SGHVS and CDR2 as FNYEAQ. V lost 1 base, J lost 1 base, and 11 bases lay in between. CDR3 nucleotide sequence: TGTGCCAGCAGCTTAGGGCATCCCAGGTCCTACAATGAGCAGTTCTTC. Its translation: CASSLGHPRSYNEQFF.

The J gene is TRBJ2-7, the V gene TRBV18; D is undetermined. This CDR3 has 14 residues. Germline V gene data show CDR1 as KGHSH and CDR2 as LQKENI. The V end was cut by 3 bases, the J end by 1 base, with 10 bases between. Written as DNA, the CDR3 is TGTGCCAGCTCACCTCGAACAGAATCCTACGAGCAGTACTTC. Translation gives CASSPRTESYEQYF.

V and J are TRBV15 and TRBJ2-2, with no clear D. V lost 3 bases and J lost 6, with 23 bases in between. This CDR3 comprises 18 residues. Germline CDR1 LNHNV, CDR2 YYDKDF (reference sequence). The CDR3 region is CATSRMGTPVMEAGELFF. CDR3 nucleotides: TGTGCCACCAGCAGGATGGGTACACCCGTAATGGAAGCCGGGGAGCTGTTTTTT.

This chain uses TRBV10-3 with TRBJ2-7; D is possibly TRBD1 (6 bases). Germline CDR1 and CDR2: ENHRY and SYGVKD. V was pared by 10 bases and J by 2 bases, with 18 bases between. The CDR3 is made up of 14 amino acids. This chain's CDR3 is CATRGSSRAYEQYF. CDR3 nucleotides: TGTGCCACCAGGGGCAGCAGCAGGGCCTACGAGCAGTACTTC.

The rearrangement links TRBV24-1 to TRBJ2-2, with D unclear. CDR3 length: 12 amino acids. Trimming stripped 9 bases from V and 6 bases from J, with 10 bases between. CDR1 is KGHDR, CDR2 SFDVKD, per germline. CDR3 nucleotide sequence: TGTGCCACCGAAGGGATGTCCGGGGAGCTGTTTTTT. Residues: CATEGMSGELFF.

V usage is TRBV3-1 (or the pseudogene TRBV3-2) and J usage is TRBJ2-3; D not certain. Germline lookup yields CDR1 LGHDT and CDR2 YNNKEL (reference sequence). Trimming took 2 bases from V and 5 from J, leaving 5 bases between them. This CDR3 comprises 12 residues. The CDR3 coding sequence is TGTGCCAGCAGCCAAATCGGAGATACGCAGTATTTT. Its protein product is CASSQIGDTQYF.